The clone carrying this TCR beta chain was counted ten times or more. Its antigen is unidentified. These data are taken from a study of T-cell memory formation after mild COVID-19. Study-level results: Researchers report contracting CD4+ clones mostly in CM and EM, with CD8+ clones in EMRA. Certain responding clones were present in pre-infection memory, suggesting participation of cross-reactive memory.

TCR alpha and TCR beta cDNA libraries carrying sample barcodes and UMIs came from 5'RACE with constant-segment primers. TCRdb independently ran MiXCR on the 5' RACE reads; one entry per CDR3 protein. The repertoire includes approximately 400,000 distinct CDR3 sequences, less than 25% of them detected once, and 7.5% to 10% sits in the top ten. Material: PBMCs or a T cell subset sorted from them (not recorded which). The TCR comes from an adult woman who had mild COVID-19 (a few samples of this study predate the infection). Cell type and time point are not known.

CDR3 residues: CASSRNRDSSNTGELFF. CDR3 DNA sequence: TGCGCCAGCAGCCGCAACCGGGACTCGTCGAACACCGGGGAGCTGTTTTTT. The chain carries TRBV5-1 and TRBJ2-2; a weak D match, TRBD2 (6 bases). Deletions cut 4 bases from V and 0 bases from J, with 16 bases between. CDR3 length: 17 residues. Germline V gene sequence: CDR1 SGHRS, CDR2 YFSETQ.